These T cell receptor beta chains were read from a single sample in a study of response to subunit inactivated influenza vaccine. TCRdb reanalysed the RT-PCR reads using MiXCR and keeps one entry per CDR3 protein. This table holds under 200,000 distinct CDR3 sequences, roughly 12% found once. These data were likewise used in another study, on T cells expressing NK-cell markers.

The sequencing here drew on CD8+ T cells sorted from PBMCs, taken 11 to 12 days after vaccination. The origin of the receptors is a man aged 45-65 years who received an inactivated influenza vaccine. CDR3s include the opening cysteine and the closing phenylalanine or tryptophan. A D gene is named only where the DNA matches it firmly. Clone sizes are given selectively: once, few, many, or a class where the clone is expanded.

d_call j_call v_call clone_size cdr3_nt cdr3_aa
. TRBJ1-1 TRBV7-6 . TGTGCCAGCAGCTTAACCGAACAGGGATCTGAAGCTTTCTTT CASSLTEQGSEAFF
TRBD2 TRBJ2-5 TRBV11-2 . TGTGCCAGCAGCTGGACTAGCGGGGGAAGGGAGACCCAGTACTTC CASSWTSGGRETQYF
. TRBJ1-6 TRBV4-3 few TGCGCCAGCAGCCAGGAATTTCGGGACGGATTAACACCCCTCCACTTT CASSQEFRDGLTPLHF
TRBD2 TRBJ2-7 TRBV4-3 few TGCGCCAGCAGCCATGCGGGGGCCTACGAGCAGTACTTC CASSHAGAYEQYF
. TRBJ2-3 TRBV21-1 many TGTGCCAGCAGCAAAAGAGTAGGGTCGACTAGCACAGATACGCAGTATTTT CASSKRVGSTSTDTQYF
. TRBJ2-2 TRBV7-3 . TGTGCCAGCAGCTTAACTCTACTAGCATCCGGGGAGCTGTTTTTT CASSLTLLASGELFF
TRBD1 TRBJ1-1 TRBV28 . TGTGCCAGCAGTCTCGGACAGGGACCAGCTTTCTTT CASSLGQGPAFF
. TRBJ2-1 TRBV11-2 few TGTGCCAGCAGCCTGACAGAGAACTCCTACAATGAGCAGTTCTTC CASSLTENSYNEQFF
. TRBJ2-3 TRBV4-1 few TGCGCCAGCAGCCTGGACGTTAGGACAGATACGCAGTATTTT CASSLDVRTDTQYF
. TRBJ2-1 TRBV28 few TGTGCCAGCGGGGAGCTGGATACCTACAATGAGCAGTTCTTC CASGELDTYNEQFF
. TRBJ2-2 TRBV7-9 many TGTGCCAGCAGCTCGGGACTGAACACCGGGGAGCTGTTTTTT CASSSGLNTGELFF
TRBD1 TRBJ1-1 TRBV6-2/TRBV6-3 few TGTGCCAGCAAGACGGGACAGGCTGAAGCTTTCTTT CASKTGQAEAFF
TRBD1 TRBJ1-2 TRBV2 . TGTGCCAGCAGTAACGGGGACAGACCTGACCGCTATGGCTACACCTTC CASSNGDRPDRYGYTF
. TRBJ2-7 TRBV7-2 . TGTGCCAGCAGCTTTGGGGCAGGGGCCTACGAGCAGTACTTC CASSFGAGAYEQYF
. TRBJ1-1 TRBV29-1 . TGCAGCGTTGAAAGAGGAATGAACACTGAAGCTTTCTTT CSVERGMNTEAFF
TRBD2 TRBJ2-7 TRBV29-1 few TGCAGCGTTACGGCTCTAGCGGGGGGAACCTACGAGCAGTACTTC CSVTALAGGTYEQYF
TRBD2 TRBJ2-3 TRBV7-9 . TGTGCCAGCAGCTTAGCGGCGGCTAGCGGGCCCACAGATACGCAGTATTTT CASSLAAASGPTDTQYF
. TRBJ1-5 TRBV5-1 . TGCGCCAGTCGTTCGGACGGGAGCAATCAGCCCCAGCATTTT CASRSDGSNQPQHF
. TRBJ1-1 TRBV7-9 many TGTGCCAGCAGCCCCCCGACTGAAGCTTTCTTT CASSPPTEAFF
. TRBJ2-3 TRBV12-3/TRBV12-4 few TGTGCCAGCAGTCTCCCAGCGGGCACAGATACGCAGTATTTT CASSLPAGTDTQYF
. TRBJ2-5 TRBV6-5 . TGTGCCAGCAGTTACGCCGGGGTCGGGGAGACCCAGTACTTC CASSYAGVGETQYF
TRBD1 TRBJ2-5 TRBV4-3 . TGCGCCAGCAGCCAGGGACAGGGTTCGGGAGAGACCCAGTACTTC CASSQGQGSGETQYF
. TRBJ2-1 TRBV21-1 . TGTGCCAGCAGCACCCCGGTCGCTAGCGGGAGAGTAAATGAGCAGTTCTTC CASSTPVASGRVNEQFF
TRBD2 TRBJ2-7 TRBV4-3 . TGCGCCAGCAGCCAAGATAATTGGCTAGCGGCGGGATACGAGCAGTACTTC CASSQDNWLAAGYEQYF
. TRBJ2-1 TRBV20-1 . TGCAGTGCTACTCCGGACTGGTACAATGAGCAGTTCTTC CSATPDWYNEQFF
. TRBJ1-1 TRBV27 . TGTGCCAGCAGTTTAATTTCGCAATTGAACACTGAAGCTTTCTTT CASSLISQLNTEAFF
TRBD1 TRBJ2-3 TRBV13 . TGTGCCAGCAGCTTACCCCTACCCGGGACAGGCAGCACAGATACGCAGTATTTT CASSLPLPGTGSTDTQYF
TRBD2 TRBJ2-3 TRBV14 . TGTGCCAGCAGCCAAGATGGGACTACCCTTAGCACAGATACGCAGTATTTT CASSQDGTTLSTDTQYF
TRBD2 TRBJ2-2 TRBV6-2/TRBV6-3 few TGTGCCAGCAGTTACAGAACGTCCGGGAGGGCGGACACCGGGGAGCTGTTTTTT CASSYRTSGRADTGELFF
. TRBJ1-5 TRBV10-3 few TGTGCCATCAGCCCCGACAGAAATCAGCCCCAGCATTTT CAISPDRNQPQHF
TRBD1 TRBJ2-7 TRBV7-9 few TGTGCCAGCAGATCTCAGACAGGGCATGAGCAGTACTTC CASRSQTGHEQYF
. TRBJ1-1 TRBV30 few TGTGCCTGGAGTGTACACACTGAAGCTTTCTTT CAWSVHTEAFF
TRBD2 TRBJ2-1 TRBV19 many TGTGCCAGTAGTATAGATCTTGCCAGCGGGAACTACAATGAGCAGTTCTTC CASSIDLASGNYNEQFF
TRBD2 TRBJ2-1 TRBV4-2 . TGTGCCAGCAGCTTACCGGGTAGCGGGAGCTCCTACAATGAGCAGTTCTTC CASSLPGSGSSYNEQFF
TRBD2 TRBJ2-3 TRBV12-3/TRBV12-4 many TGTGCCAGCAGTCCCCCGGGACTAGACACAGATACGCAGTATTTT CASSPPGLDTDTQYF
TRBD2 TRBJ2-1 TRBV20-1 . TGCAGTGCTAGAGATCGGGAGGGGAGTCGCAATGAGCAGTTCTTC CSARDREGSRNEQFF
TRBD2 TRBJ2-1 TRBV12-3/TRBV12-4 many TGTGCCAGCAGCCCAGAGGCTAGCGGAGCCTACAATGAGCAGTTCTTC CASSPEASGAYNEQFF
. TRBJ2-7 TRBV27 . TGTGCCAGCAGTCCCGGACGGGGGAGCTCCTACGAGCAGTACTTC CASSPGRGSSYEQYF
. TRBJ1-1 TRBV9 . TGTGCCAGCAGCGTATCTGGGGGAGAAACTGAAGCTTTCTTT CASSVSGGETEAFF
TRBD1 TRBJ2-1 TRBV12-3/TRBV12-4 . TGTGCCAGCAGTTCGATCAACAGGGGGCGCAATATTTATGAGCAGTTCTTC CASSSINRGRNIYEQFF
. TRBJ2-1 TRBV12-3/TRBV12-4 few TGTGCCAGCAAAATGGGGGGTGAGCAGTTCTTC CASKMGGEQFF
. TRBJ2-4 TRBV24-1 . TGTGCCACCAGTGACCCGATCTTGGACATTCAGTACTTC CATSDPILDIQYF
. TRBJ2-3 TRBV6-5 . TGTGCCAGCAGTTACCCTGCAGATCAGGTTCTGTATTTT CASSYPADQVLYF
TRBD1 TRBJ2-7 TRBV11-2 few TGTGCCAGCAGCGCCGGACAGGCCTACGAGCAGTACTTC CASSAGQAYEQYF
TRBD1 TRBJ2-6 TRBV4-3 . TGCGCCAGCAGCCCAGACCAGGGGGCTGGGGCCAACGTCCTGACTTTC CASSPDQGAGANVLTF